A single T cell receptor beta chain is shown here with its context. Looked up from germline, CDR1 is MDHEN and CDR2 is SYDVKM. The CDR3 runs 21 residues. V was clipped by 6 bases and J by 7 bases; unmatched bases: 21. Methods used by the authors: Reference gene primer amplification gave nucleated cell count estimates. Method: immunoSEQ multiplex PCR; TCRdb's copy keeps in-frame clones and lacks some. V, J and clone size derive from that table, while D and trimming were established from the DNA sequence. In the table there are approximately 63,000 clones, 65% to 80% of which are singletons. The data were obtained in a study of blood T cell repertoires in COVID-19. Background on the study: Whether acute or convalescent, the COVID-19 samples came from the United States, Italy and Spain. Sample material is recorded as cDNA or gDNA derived from T cells, B-cell-depleted T cells, or PBMCs.

The receptor comes from a woman in her seventies with acute or convalescent COVID-19. The sequenced sample was peripheral blood. The rearrangement uses TRBV28 and TRBJ2-1, with 16 bases aligning to TRBD2. CDR3 amino acids: CASSKLREGLAGGPGRNEQFF. In DNA, the CDR3 is TGTGCCAGCAGCAAATTAAGGGAGGGACTAGCGGGGGGGCCAGGGCGGAATGAGCAGTTCTTC.